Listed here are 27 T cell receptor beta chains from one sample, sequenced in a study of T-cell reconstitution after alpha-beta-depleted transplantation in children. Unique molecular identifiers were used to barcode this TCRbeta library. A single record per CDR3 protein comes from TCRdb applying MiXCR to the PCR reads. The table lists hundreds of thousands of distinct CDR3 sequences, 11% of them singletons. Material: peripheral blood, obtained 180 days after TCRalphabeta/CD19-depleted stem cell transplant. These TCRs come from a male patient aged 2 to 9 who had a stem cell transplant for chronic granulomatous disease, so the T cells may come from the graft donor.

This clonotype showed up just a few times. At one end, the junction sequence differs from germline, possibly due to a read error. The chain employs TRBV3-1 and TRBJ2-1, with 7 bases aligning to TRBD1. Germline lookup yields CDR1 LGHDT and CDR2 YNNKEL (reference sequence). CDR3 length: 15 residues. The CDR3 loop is CASSSRDRIYNGQFF. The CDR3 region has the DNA TGTGCCAGCAGCTCTCGGGACAGAATATACAATGGGCAGTTCTTC.

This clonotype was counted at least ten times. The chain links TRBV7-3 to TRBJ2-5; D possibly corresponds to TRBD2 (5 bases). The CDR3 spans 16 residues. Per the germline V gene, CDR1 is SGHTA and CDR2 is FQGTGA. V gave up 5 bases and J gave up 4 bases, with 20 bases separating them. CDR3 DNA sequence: TGTGCCAGCAGCGTAGATGGCACGTCGGCGGGAGAGACCCAGTACTTC. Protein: CASSVDGTSAGETQYF.

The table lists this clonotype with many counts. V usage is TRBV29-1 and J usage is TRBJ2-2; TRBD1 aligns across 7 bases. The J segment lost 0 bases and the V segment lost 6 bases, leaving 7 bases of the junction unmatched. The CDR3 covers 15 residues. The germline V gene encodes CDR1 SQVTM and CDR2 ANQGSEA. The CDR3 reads CSVITGDTNTGELFF. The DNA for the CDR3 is TGCAGCGTGATAACAGGGGATACGAACACCGGGGAGCTGTTTTTT.

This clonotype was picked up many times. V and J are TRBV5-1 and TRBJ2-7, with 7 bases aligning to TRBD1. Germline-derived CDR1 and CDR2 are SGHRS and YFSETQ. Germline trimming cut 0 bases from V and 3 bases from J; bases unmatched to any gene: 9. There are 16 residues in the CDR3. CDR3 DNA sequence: TGCGCCAGCAGCTTGGCCGGAGGACAGGAACTCTACGAGCAGTACTTC. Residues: CASSLAGGQELYEQYF.

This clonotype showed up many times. The chain's CDR3 is CASSHWAVTTDTQYF. The CDR3 DNA follows: TGTGCCAGCAGCCACTGGGCGGTTACCACAGATACGCAGTATTTT. The gene calls are TRBV7-2 and TRBJ2-3; no reliable D call. The germline V gene encodes CDR1 SGHTA and CDR2 FQGNSA. V lost 5 bases and J 2 bases, leaving 14 bases between the germline ends. This CDR3 has 15 residues.

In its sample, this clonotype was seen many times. CDR3 amino acids: CASSLLNQPQHF. CDR3 bases: TGTGCCAGCAGCTTATTAAATCAGCCCCAGCATTTT. The rearrangement joins TRBV7-6 to TRBJ1-5; D ambiguous. CDR3 length equals 12 residues. Germline lookup yields CDR1 SGHVS and CDR2 FNYEAQ. Deletions cut 2 bases from V and 4 bases from J, with 3 bases between.

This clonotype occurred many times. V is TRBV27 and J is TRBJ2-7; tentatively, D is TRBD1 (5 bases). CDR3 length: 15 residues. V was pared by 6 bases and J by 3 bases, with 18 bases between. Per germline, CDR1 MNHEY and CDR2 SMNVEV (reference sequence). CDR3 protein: CASSYGHAKVYEQYF. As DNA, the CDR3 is TGTGCCAGCAGCTATGGACACGCCAAAGTCTACGAGCAGTACTTC.

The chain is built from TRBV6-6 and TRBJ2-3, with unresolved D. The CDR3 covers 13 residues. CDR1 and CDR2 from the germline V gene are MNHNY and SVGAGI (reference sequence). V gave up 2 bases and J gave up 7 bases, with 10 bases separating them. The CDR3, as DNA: TGTGCCAGCAGTTACGGGCAGGTTAATACGCAGTATTTT. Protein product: CASSYGQVNTQYF.

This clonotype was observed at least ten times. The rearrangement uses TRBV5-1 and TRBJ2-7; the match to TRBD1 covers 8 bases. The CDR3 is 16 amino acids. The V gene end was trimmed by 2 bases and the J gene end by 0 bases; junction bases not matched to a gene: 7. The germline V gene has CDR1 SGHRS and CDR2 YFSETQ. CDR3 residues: CASSLGGTGLSYEQYF. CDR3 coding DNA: TGCGCCAGCAGCTTAGGCGGGACAGGCCTCTCCTACGAGCAGTACTTC.

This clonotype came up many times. The CDR3 spells CASNLMATGETQYF. The CDR3 region has the DNA TGTGCCAGCAACCTAATGGCGACCGGGGAGACCCAGTACTTC. V usage is TRBV6-2 or TRBV6-3 and J usage is TRBJ2-5; no firm D call. From germline, CDR1 is MNHEY and CDR2 SVGEGT. V gave up 7 bases and J gave up 5 bases, with 17 bases separating them. CDR3 size: 14 residues.

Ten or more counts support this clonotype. CDR3 in DNA: TGCAGTGCTAGAGATTTGGTGGTCAACTTGGGGGTGGAGACCCAGTACTTC. Translated, it gives CSARDLVVNLGVETQYF. The rearrangement joins TRBV20-1 to TRBJ2-5, with D perhaps TRBD1 or TRBD2 (5 bases each). The germline gives CDR1 DFQATT, CDR2 SNEGSKA (reference sequence). CDR3 length equals 17 residues. Between the trimmed V and J ends, which lost 0 bases and 5 bases, there was a span of 22 bases.

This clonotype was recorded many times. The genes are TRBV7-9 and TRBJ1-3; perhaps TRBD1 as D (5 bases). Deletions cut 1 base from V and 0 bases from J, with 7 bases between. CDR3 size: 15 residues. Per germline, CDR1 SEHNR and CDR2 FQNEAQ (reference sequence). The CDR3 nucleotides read TGTGCCAGCAGCTTAGGGACAATCTCTGGAAACACCATATATTTT. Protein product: CASSLGTISGNTIYF.

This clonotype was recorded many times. As DNA, the CDR3 is TGTGCCAGCAGTTTCGGATACGAGCAGTACTTC. Protein product: CASSFGYEQYF. The V and J genes are TRBV12-3 or TRBV12-4 and TRBJ2-7, with no clear D. The length of the CDR3 is 11 residues. V was pared by 3 bases and J by 4 bases, with 4 bases between.

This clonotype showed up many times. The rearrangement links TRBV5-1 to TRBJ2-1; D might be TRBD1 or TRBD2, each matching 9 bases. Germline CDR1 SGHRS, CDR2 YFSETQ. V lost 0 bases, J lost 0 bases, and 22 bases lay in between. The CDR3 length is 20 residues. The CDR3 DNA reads TGCGCCAGCAGCTTGGCCACAGGGGGCCTAGCGGGGATCTCCTACAATGAGCAGTTCTTC. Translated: CASSLATGGLAGISYNEQFF. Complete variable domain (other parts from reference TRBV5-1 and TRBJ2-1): KAGVTQTPRYLIKTRGQQVTLSCSPISGHRSVSWYQQTPGQGLQFLFEYFSETQRNKGNFPGRFSGRQFSNSRSEMNVSTLELGDSALYLCASSLATGGLAGISYNEQFFGPGTRLTVL.

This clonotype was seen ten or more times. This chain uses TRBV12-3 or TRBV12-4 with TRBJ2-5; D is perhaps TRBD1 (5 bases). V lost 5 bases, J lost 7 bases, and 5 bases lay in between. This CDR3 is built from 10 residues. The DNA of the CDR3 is TGTGCCAGCAGTAGGGGGACCCAGTACTTC. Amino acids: CASSRGTQYF.

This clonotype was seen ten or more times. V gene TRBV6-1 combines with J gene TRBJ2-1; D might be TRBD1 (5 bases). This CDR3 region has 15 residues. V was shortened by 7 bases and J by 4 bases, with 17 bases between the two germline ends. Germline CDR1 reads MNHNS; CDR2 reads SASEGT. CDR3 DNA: TGTGCCAGCATTCAGGGTCAACTTCATTACAATGAGCAGTTCTTC. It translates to CASIQGQLHYNEQFF.

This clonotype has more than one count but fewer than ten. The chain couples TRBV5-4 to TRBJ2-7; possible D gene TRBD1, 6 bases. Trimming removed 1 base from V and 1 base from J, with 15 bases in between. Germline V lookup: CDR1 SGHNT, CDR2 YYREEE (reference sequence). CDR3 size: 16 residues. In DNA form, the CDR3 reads TGTGCCAGCAGCTTGCGTGGGGGCGCCGGGTCCTACGAGCAGTACTTC. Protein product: CASSLRGGAGSYEQYF.

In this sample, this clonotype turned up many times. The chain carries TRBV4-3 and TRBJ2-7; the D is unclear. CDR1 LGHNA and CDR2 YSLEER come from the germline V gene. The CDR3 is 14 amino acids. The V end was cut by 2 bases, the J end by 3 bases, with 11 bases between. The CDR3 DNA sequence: TGCGCCAGCAGCCAACTTATAGGGATCTACGAGCAGTACTTC. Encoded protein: CASSQLIGIYEQYF.

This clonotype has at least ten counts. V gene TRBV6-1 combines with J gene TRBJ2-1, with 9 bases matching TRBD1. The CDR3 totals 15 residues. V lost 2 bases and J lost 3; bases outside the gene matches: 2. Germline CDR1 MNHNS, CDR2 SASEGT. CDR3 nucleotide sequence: TGTGCCAGCAGTGAACTGACAGGGGGCTACAATGAGCAGTTCTTC. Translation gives CASSELTGGYNEQFF.

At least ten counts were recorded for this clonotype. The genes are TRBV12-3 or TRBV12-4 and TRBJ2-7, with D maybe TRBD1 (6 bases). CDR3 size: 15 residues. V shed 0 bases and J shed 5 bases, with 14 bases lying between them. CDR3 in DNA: TGTGCCAGCAGTTTAGCGACAGGCTGGCGGGACGAGCAGTACTTC. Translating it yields CASSLATGWRDEQYF.

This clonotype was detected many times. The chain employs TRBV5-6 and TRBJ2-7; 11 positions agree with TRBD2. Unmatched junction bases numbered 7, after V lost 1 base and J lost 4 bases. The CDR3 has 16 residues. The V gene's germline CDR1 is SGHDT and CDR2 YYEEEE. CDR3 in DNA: TGTGCCAGCAGCTTGTTGTCTAGCGGGAGGTTGTACGAGCAGTACTTC. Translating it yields CASSLLSSGRLYEQYF.

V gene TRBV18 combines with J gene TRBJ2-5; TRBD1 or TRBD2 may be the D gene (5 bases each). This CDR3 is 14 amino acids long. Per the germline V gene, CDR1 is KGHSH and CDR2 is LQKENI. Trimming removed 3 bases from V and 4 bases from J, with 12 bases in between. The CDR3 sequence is CASSPYGAGETQYF. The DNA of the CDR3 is TGTGCCAGCTCACCTTACGGGGCCGGAGAGACCCAGTACTTC.

The CDR3 protein is CASSFGQSNYGYTF. DNA for the CDR3: TGTGCCAGCAGCTTTGGACAGTCTAACTATGGCTACACCTTC. V and J are TRBV11-1 and TRBJ1-2; TRBD1 might be the D (6 bases). Germline CDR1 SGHAT, CDR2 FQDESV (reference sequence). V was clipped by 3 bases and J by 0 bases, with 8 bases between them. The CDR3 consists of 14 residues.

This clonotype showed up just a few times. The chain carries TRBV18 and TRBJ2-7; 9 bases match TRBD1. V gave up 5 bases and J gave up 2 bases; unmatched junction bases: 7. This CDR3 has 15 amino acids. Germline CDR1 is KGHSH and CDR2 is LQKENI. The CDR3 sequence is CASSNRDRAAYEQYF. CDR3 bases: TGTGCCAGCTCAAACCGGGACAGGGCAGCCTACGAGCAGTACTTC.

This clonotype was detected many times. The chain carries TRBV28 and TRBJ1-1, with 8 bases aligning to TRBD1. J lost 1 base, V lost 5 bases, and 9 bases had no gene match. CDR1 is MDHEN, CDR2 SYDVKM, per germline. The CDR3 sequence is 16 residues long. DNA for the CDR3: TGTGCCAGCAGTCCCCGGACAGGGTCCCCGAACACTGAAGCTTTCTTT. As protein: CASSPRTGSPNTEAFF.

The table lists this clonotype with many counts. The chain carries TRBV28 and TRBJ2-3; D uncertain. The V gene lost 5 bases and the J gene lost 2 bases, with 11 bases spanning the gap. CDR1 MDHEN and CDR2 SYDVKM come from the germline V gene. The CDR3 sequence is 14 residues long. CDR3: CASSPQSVTDTQYF. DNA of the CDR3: TGTGCCAGCAGTCCTCAATCTGTCACAGATACGCAGTATTTT.

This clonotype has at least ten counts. The CDR3 protein is CASTTIWGNGGELFF. CDR3 coding DNA: TGTGCCAGCACTACCATTTGGGGGAACGGCGGGGAGCTGTTTTTT. The chain couples TRBV28 to TRBJ2-2, with D perhaps matching TRBD1 or TRBD2 (5 bases each). The length of the CDR3 is 15 residues. Germline V gene sequence: CDR1 MDHEN, CDR2 SYDVKM. Trimming removed 7 bases at V and 7 bases at J, with 19 bases between.